This T cell receptor (beta chain) was documented in a study of blood T cell repertoires in COVID-19. This CDR3 is built from 13 residues. Germline CDR1 is SGHRS and CDR2 is YFSETQ. The germline V and J ends were trimmed by 2 bases and 2 bases, with 7 bases remaining between them. Libraries were prepared by immunoSEQ multiplex PCR; TCRdb keeps only in-frame clonotypes and omits some of them. This table holds about 200,000 clones, 84% found once. This TCR came from a woman under 40 who had been exposed to COVID-19. The sequencing input was PBMCs or T cells enriched from blood (not recorded which). The V gene is TRBV5-1, the J gene TRBJ2-5; TRBD2 is a possible D gene (5 bases). The CDR3 sequence is CASSFGLQETQYF. The CDR3 region has the DNA TGCGCCAGCAGCTTCGGACTTCAAGAGACCCAGTACTTC.